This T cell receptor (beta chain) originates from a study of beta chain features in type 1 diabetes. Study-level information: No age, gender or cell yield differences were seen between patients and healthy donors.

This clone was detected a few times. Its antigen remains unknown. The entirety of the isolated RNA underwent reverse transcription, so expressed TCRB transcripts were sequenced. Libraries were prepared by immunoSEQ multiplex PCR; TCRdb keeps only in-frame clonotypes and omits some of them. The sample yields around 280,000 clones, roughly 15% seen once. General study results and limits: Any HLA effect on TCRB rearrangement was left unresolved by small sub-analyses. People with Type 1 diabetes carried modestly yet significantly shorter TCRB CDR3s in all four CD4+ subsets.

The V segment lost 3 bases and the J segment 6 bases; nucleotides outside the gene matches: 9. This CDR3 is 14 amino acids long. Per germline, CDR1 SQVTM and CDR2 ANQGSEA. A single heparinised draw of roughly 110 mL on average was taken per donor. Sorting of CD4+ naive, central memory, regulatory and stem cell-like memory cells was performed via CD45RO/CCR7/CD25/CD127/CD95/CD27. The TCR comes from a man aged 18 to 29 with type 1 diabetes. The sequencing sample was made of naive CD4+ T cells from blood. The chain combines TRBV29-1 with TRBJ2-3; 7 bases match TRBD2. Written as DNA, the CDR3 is TGCAGCGTTGATAAGGGTCTGGGAGGGGATACGCAGTATTTT. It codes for CSVDKGLGGDTQYF.